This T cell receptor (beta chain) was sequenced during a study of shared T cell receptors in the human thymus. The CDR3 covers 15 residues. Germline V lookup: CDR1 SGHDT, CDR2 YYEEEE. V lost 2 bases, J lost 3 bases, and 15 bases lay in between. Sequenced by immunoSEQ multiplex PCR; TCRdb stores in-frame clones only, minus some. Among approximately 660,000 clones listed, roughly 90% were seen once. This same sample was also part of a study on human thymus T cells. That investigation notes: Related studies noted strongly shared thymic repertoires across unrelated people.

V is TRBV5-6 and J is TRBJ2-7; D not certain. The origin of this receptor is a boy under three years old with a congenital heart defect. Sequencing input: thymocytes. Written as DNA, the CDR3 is TGTGCCAGCAGCTTCAAGATTGGGCAGAACTACGAGCAGTACTTC. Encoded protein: CASSFKIGQNYEQYF.